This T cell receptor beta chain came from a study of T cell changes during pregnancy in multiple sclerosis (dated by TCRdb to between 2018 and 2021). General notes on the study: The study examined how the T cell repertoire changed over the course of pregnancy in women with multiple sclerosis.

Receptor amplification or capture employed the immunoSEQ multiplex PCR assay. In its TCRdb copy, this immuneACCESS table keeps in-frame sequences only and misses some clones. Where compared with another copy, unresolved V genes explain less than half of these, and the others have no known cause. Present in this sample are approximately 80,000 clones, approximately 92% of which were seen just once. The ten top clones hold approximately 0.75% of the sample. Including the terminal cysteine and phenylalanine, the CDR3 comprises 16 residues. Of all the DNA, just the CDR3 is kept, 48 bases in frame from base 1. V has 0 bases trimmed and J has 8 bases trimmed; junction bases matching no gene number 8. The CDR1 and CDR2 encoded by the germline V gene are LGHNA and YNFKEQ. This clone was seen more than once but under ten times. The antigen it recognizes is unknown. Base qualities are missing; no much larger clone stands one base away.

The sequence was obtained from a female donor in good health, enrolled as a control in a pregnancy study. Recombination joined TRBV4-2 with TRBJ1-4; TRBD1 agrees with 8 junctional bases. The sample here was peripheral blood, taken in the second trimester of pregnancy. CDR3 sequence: CASSQEQGQGAEKLFF. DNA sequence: TGTGCCAGCAGCCAAGAGCAGGGGCAGGGGGCCGAAAAACTGTTTTTT.